The entry below gives a single T cell receptor (beta chain) sequence along with its context. This entry is derived from a study of technical replicates of blood from a handful of donors. Repertoires were generated with immunoSEQ multiplex PCR, while TCRdb's copy carries only in-frame clones and drops some. The sample includes under 85,000 clones, around 92% of them seen just once. The CDR3 is 14 residues long. The germline V gene has CDR1 MNHNS and CDR2 SASEGT. The germline V and J ends were trimmed by 4 bases and 0 bases, with 7 bases remaining between them. The clonotype was recovered from a human donor in good health. The specimen sequenced was T cells isolated from PBMCs. The rearrangement links TRBV6-1 to TRBJ2-4; weak D call: TRBD1 (6 bases). In DNA, the CDR3 is TGTGCCAGCAGTGCGACAGGAGCCAAAAACATTCAGTACTTC. The encoded protein is CASSATGAKNIQYF.